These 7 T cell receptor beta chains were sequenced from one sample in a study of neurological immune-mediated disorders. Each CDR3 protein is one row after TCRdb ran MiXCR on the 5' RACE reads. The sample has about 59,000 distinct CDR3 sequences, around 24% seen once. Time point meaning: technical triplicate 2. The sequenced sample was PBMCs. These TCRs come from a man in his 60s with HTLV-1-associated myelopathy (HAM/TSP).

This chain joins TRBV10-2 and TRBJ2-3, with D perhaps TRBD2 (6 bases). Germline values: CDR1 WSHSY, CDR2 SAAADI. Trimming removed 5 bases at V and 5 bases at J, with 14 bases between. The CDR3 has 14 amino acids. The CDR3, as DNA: TGCGCCAGCAGTCGGGGGACCCTTGGAGATACGCAGTATTTT. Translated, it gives CASSRGTLGDTQYF.

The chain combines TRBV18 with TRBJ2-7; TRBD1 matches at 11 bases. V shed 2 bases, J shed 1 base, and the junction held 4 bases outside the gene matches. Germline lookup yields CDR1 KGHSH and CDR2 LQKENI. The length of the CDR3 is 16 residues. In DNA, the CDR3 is TGTGCCAGCTCACCATCCGGGACAGGGGGTTCCTACGAGCAGTACTTC. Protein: CASSPSGTGGSYEQYF. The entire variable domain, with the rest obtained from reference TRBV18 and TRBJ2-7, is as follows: NAGVMQNPRHLVRRRGQEARLRCSPMKGHSHVYWYRQLPEEGLKFMVYLQKENIIDESGMPKERFSAEFPKEGPSILRIQQVVRGDSAAYFCASSPSGTGGSYEQYFGPGTRLTVT.

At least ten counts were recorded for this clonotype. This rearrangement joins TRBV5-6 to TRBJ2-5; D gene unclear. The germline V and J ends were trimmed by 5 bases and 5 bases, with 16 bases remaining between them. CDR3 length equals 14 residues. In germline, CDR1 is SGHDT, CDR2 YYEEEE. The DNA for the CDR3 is TGTGCCAGCAGTCGCCTCGGGCCTGGGGAGACCCAGTACTTC. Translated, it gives CASSRLGPGETQYF.

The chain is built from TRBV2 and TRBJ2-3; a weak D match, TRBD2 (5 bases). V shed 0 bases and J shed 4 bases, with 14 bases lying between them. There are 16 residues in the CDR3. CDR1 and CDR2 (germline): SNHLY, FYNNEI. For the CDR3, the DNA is TGTGCCAGCAGTGAAGCGCAGGTCCCCGGGGCAGATACGCAGTATTTT. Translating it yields CASSEAQVPGADTQYF. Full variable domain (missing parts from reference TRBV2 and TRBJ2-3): EPEVTQTPSHQVTQMGQEVILRCVPISNHLYFYWYRQILGQKVEFLVSFYNNEISEKSEIFDDQFSVERPDGSNFTLKIRSTKLEDSAMYFCASSEAQVPGADTQYFGPGTRLTVL.

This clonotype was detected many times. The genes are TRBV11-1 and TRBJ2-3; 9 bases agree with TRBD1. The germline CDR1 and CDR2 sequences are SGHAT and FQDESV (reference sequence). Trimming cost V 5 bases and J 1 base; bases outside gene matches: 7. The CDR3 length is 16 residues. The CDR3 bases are TGTGCCAGCAGCCAATCCAGGGACAGGGGCACAGATACGCAGTATTTT. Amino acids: CASSQSRDRGTDTQYF.

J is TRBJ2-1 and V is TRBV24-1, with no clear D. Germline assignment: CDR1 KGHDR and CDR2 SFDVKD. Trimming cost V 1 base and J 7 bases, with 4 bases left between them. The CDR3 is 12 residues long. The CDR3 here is CATSDFKNEQFF. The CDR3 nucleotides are TGTGCCACCAGTGATTTCAAAAATGAGCAGTTCTTC.

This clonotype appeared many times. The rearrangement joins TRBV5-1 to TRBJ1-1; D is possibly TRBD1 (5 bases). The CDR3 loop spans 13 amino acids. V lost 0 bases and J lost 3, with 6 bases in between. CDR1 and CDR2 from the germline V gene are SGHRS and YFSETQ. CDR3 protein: CASSLAQDTEAFF. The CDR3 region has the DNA TGCGCCAGCAGCTTGGCACAGGACACTGAAGCTTTCTTT. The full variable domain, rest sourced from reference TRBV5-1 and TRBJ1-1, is KAGVTQTPRYLIKTRGQQVTLSCSPISGHRSVSWYQQTPGQGLQFLFEYFSETQRNKGNFPGRFSGRQFSNSRSEMNVSTLELGDSALYLCASSLAQDTEAFFGQGTRLTVV.